These 10 T cell receptor beta chains were all obtained from the same sample, sequenced in a study of post-analysis software for immune sequencing data. Sequencing libraries made from TCR beta cDNA carried unique molecular identifiers. TCRdb recomputed calls from the PCR reads with MiXCR, one row per CDR3 protein. Altogether about 160,000 distinct CDR3 sequences are present, around 36% being singletons, with the ten largest covering roughly 28%. The sequencing used blood, collected after autologous hematopoietic stem cell transplantation. Receptors originate from a girl aged 10 to 17 with multiple sclerosis.

CDR3: CATSRRTGPLTDTQYF. CDR3 bases: TGTGCCACCAGCAGACGGACAGGGCCGCTGACAGATACGCAGTATTTT. The chain couples TRBV15 to TRBJ2-3, with 8 bases that match TRBD1. Germline CDR1 reads LNHNV; CDR2 reads YYDKDF (reference sequence). V gave up 2 bases and J gave up 3 bases; unmatched junction bases: 7. The CDR3 is 16 residues long. Together with reference TRBV15 and TRBJ2-3, the CDR3 gives the full variable domain: DAMVIQNPRYQVTQFGKPVTLSCSQTLNHNVMYWYQQKSSQAPKLLFHYYDKDFNNEADTPDNFQSRRPNTSFCFLDIRSPGLGDTAMYLCATSRRTGPLTDTQYFGPGTRLTVL.

This clonotype has more than one count but fewer than ten. This chain connects TRBV6-5 to TRBJ1-4, with 8 bases lining up with TRBD1. J lost 14 bases, V lost 0 bases, and 20 bases had no gene match. The germline V gene encodes CDR1 MNHEY and CDR2 SVGAGI. The CDR3 contains 18 residues. The CDR3 coding sequence is TGTGCCAGCAGTTACTCGCACTCGTACGTGACAGGGGTCGGCAGGCTGTTTTTT. This sequence encodes CASSYSHSYVTGVGRLFF.

The chain employs TRBV14 and TRBJ2-3, with 8 bases matching TRBD2. The germline gives CDR1 SGHDN, CDR2 FVKESK. The CDR3 totals 18 residues. Germline trimming cut 0 bases from V and 5 bases from J; bases unmatched to any gene: 13. The CDR3 region has the DNA TGTGCCAGCAGCCAAGAGGGATATCAAGCGGGAGCCATAGATACGCAGTATTTT. This sequence encodes CASSQEGYQAGAIDTQYF.

This rearrangement joins TRBV12-3 or TRBV12-4 to TRBJ2-1; 7 bases are shared with TRBD2. CDR3 size: 17 residues. With V trimmed by 0 bases and J by 6 bases, 11 bases remained unmatched. The CDR3 DNA reads as TGTGCCAGCAGTTTAGCGGGGGGGAGAAATGGGTCCAATGAGCAGTTCTTC. Its translation is CASSLAGGRNGSNEQFF.

The CDR3 spells CASSRTGEATEAFF. DNA of the CDR3: TGCGCCAGCAGCCGTACAGGGGAGGCCACTGAAGCTTTCTTT. The V gene is TRBV5-1, the J gene TRBJ1-1; TRBD1 agrees at 7 bases. With V trimmed by 4 bases and J by 4 bases, 7 bases remained unmatched. Germline V lookup: CDR1 SGHRS, CDR2 YFSETQ. This CDR3 has 14 amino acids.

Ten or more counts support this clonotype. J is TRBJ2-3 and V is TRBV20-1, with 7 positions matching TRBD2. V dropped 1 base and J dropped 3; count of bases not matched to a gene: 10. Germline-derived CDR1 and CDR2 are DFQATT and SNEGSKA (reference sequence). This CDR3 region has 16 residues. CDR3 in amino acids: CSARGASGGRTDTQYF. Here the CDR3 DNA reads TGCAGTGCTAGAGGGGCTAGCGGAGGTCGTACAGATACGCAGTATTTT.

The rearrangement joins TRBV10-3 to TRBJ2-7; D unresolved. The germline CDR1 and CDR2 sequences are ENHRY and SYGVKD. The CDR3 loop spans 16 amino acids. Trimming shortened V by 3 bases and J by 6 bases, and 21 bases separated the two germline ends. The CDR3 is CAISDKSRNQRSEQYF. The CDR3 bases are TGTGCCATCAGTGATAAATCGAGGAACCAACGCTCCGAGCAGTACTTC.

This clonotype has a handful of counts. The V and J genes are TRBV20-1 and TRBJ2-7, with 7 bases fitting TRBD1. The CDR3 consists of 13 residues. In germline, CDR1 is DFQATT, CDR2 SNEGSKA (reference sequence). V gave up 2 bases and J gave up 6 bases; unmatched junction bases: 7. The CDR3 DNA follows: TGCAGTGCTAGAATGACAGGGTCGGGCGAGCAGTACTTC. It is translated as CSARMTGSGEQYF.

This rearrangement joins TRBV6-2 or TRBV6-3 to TRBJ2-5; the D is unclear. Gene TRBJ2-7 matches the end of the DNA better, so the J call may be wrong. The germline V gene has CDR1 MNHEY and CDR2 SVGEGT. The CDR3 length is 13 residues. The CDR3 sequence is CASSYSDWGEQYF. As DNA, the CDR3 is TGTGCCAGCAGTTATTCCGACTGGGGCGAGCAGTACTTC.

The CDR3 loop is CSAGQVAGDREQYF. CDR3 nucleotide sequence: TGCAGTGCTGGCCAAGTAGCGGGGGATAGAGAACAGTACTTC. The chain couples TRBV20-1 to TRBJ2-4; 9 bases are shared with TRBD2. This CDR3 is built from 14 residues. The trim removed 5 bases at V and 13 bases at J, leaving 15 bases unmatched. From germline, CDR1 is DFQATT and CDR2 SNEGSKA (reference sequence).